The rows below give T cell receptor beta chains drawn from one sample of a study of shared clonotypes between healthy human individuals. The repertoire was sequenced with immunoSEQ multiplex PCR; TCRdb's copy has only in-frame clones and lacks some. The sample has a few million clones; 93% are singletons. Sequencing used naive CD4+ T cells from PBMCs. These receptors all come from a man between 18 and 29 years old in good health. Some clones in this sample may be carry-over from other donors' samples. CDR3s include the opening cysteine and the closing phenylalanine or tryptophan. The D gene is left open where the match is weak. A clone size is listed for some rows: how often the clone was seen (once, few, many), or a class if it is expanded.

V gene	J gene	D gene	clone size	CDR3 protein	CDR3 DNA
TRBV28	TRBJ1-5	NA	NA	CASRPMNQPQHF	TGTGCCAGCAGGCCCATGAATCAGCCCCAGCATTTT
TRBV28	TRBJ2-3	NA	NA	CASSSPPTDTQYF	TGTGCCAGCAGTTCACCCCCCACAGATACGCAGTATTTT
TRBV5-4	TRBJ1-1	NA	NA	CASTVRLGANTEAFF	TGTGCCAGCACCGTACGGCTGGGGGCTAACACTGAAGCTTTCTTT
TRBV5-1	TRBJ2-1	TRBD2	NA	CASSFRAGGPDEQFF	TGCGCCAGCAGCTTTCGAGCGGGAGGGCCTGATGAGCAGTTCTTC
TRBV10-3	TRBJ2-1	NA	once	CAAGALNEQFF	TGTGCCGCCGGGGCTCTTAATGAGCAGTTCTTC
TRBV28	TRBJ2-7	TRBD1	NA	CASSRGTGYSYEQYF	TGTGCCAGCAGCCGTGGGACAGGATACTCCTACGAGCAGTACTTC
TRBV11-2	TRBJ2-2	TRBD1	NA	CASSLVTGHTGELFF	TGTGCCAGCAGCTTAGTGACAGGGCACACCGGGGAGCTGTTTTTT
TRBV30	TRBJ1-1	NA	NA	CAWRDSLNTEAFF	TGTGCCTGGAGGGACAGTTTGAACACTGAAGCTTTCTTT
TRBV4-1	TRBJ1-6	TRBD1	NA	CASSLLSGTANSPLHF	TGCGCCAGCAGCCTACTCTCCGGGACAGCAAATTCACCCCTCCACTTT
TRBV5-1	TRBJ2-1	NA	NA	CASSVSPGGHTYNEQFF	TGCGCCAGCAGCGTATCCCCTGGCGGTCATACCTACAATGAGCAGTTCTTC
TRBV9	TRBJ1-3	NA	once	CASSGLVTSGNTIYF	TGTGCCAGCAGCGGCTTAGTTACTTCTGGAAACACCATATATTTT
TRBV5-1	TRBJ2-1	TRBD2	once	CASSFVAGGENEQFF	TGCGCCAGCAGCTTTGTAGCGGGAGGGGAGAATGAGCAGTTCTTC
TRBV5-5	TRBJ2-1	TRBD2	NA	CASSSGSGSSYNEQFF	TGTGCCAGCAGCTCCGGTAGCGGGAGCTCCTACAATGAGCAGTTCTTC
TRBV7-2	TRBJ2-7	TRBD2	NA	CASSGRGLAGRYEQYF	TGTGCCAGCAGCGGGCGGGGACTAGCGGGCCGATACGAGCAGTACTTC
TRBV4-2	TRBJ2-3	NA	NA	CASSQPGRSTDTQYF	TGTGCCAGCAGCCAACCGGGACGTAGCACAGATACGCAGTATTTT
TRBV9	TRBJ2-3	NA	NA	CASSVVGAQDTQYF	TGTGCCAGCAGCGTCGTAGGGGCGCAAGATACGCAGTATTTT
TRBV7-8	TRBJ2-7	TRBD1	NA	CASSLGQGGEQYF	TGTGCCAGCAGCCTCGGACAGGGGGGCGAGCAGTACTTC